One sample yielded the 25 T cell receptor beta chains listed below, sequenced in a study of blood T cell repertoires in COVID-19. Clones were sequenced by immunoSEQ multiplex PCR, and TCRdb holds only the in-frame ones, with some missing. The sample records more than 300,000 clones, roughly 90% being singletons. Input material: PBMCs or T cells enriched from blood (not recorded which). All receptors derive from a woman aged 25 to 39 who had been exposed to COVID-19.

The rearrangement uses TRBV7-8 and TRBJ1-5, with D possibly matching TRBD1 (5 bases). Per the germline V gene, CDR1 is SGHVS and CDR2 is FQNEAQ. This CDR3 contains 14 residues. The germline V and J ends were trimmed by 4 bases and 6 bases, with 13 bases remaining between them. The CDR3 here is CASSSRRGFQPQHF. In DNA form, the CDR3 reads TGTGCCAGCAGCTCCCGAAGGGGCTTTCAGCCCCAGCATTTT. Variable domain in full (rest from reference TRBV7-8 and TRBJ1-5): GAGVSQSPRYKVAKRGQDVALRCDPISGHVSLFWYQQALGQGPEFLTYFQNEAQLDKSGLPSDRFFAERPEGSVSTLKIQRTQQEDSAVYLCASSSRRGFQPQHFGDGTRLSIL.

The V gene is TRBV9, the J gene TRBJ2-1; D is possibly TRBD2 (5 bases). V shed 2 bases and J shed 9 bases, with 15 bases lying between them. The CDR3 is 14 amino acids. Germline V gene data show CDR1 as SGDLS and CDR2 as YYNGEE. For the CDR3, the DNA is TGTGCCAGCAGCGTCCTAGGACTTCTCGGTGAGCAGTTCTTC. It codes for CASSVLGLLGEQFF.

The chain's CDR3 is CATSRETQRGTGRYGYTF. DNA of the CDR3: TGTGCCACCAGCAGAGAGACCCAGAGAGGGACAGGGCGCTATGGCTACACCTTC. The gene calls are TRBV15 and TRBJ1-2, with TRBD1 identical over 9 bases. This CDR3 region has 18 residues. The V and J ends lost 0 bases and 4 bases, in that order; junction bases with no gene match: 12. Germline V gives CDR1 LNHNV, CDR2 YYDKDF (reference sequence).

The rearrangement links TRBV12-5 to TRBJ1-5; 10 nucleotides align to TRBD1. V trimming: 5 bases; J trimming: 2 bases; junction bases outside the gene matches: 24. This CDR3 has 22 residues. Looked up from germline, CDR1 is LGHNT and CDR2 is FRNRAP. In nucleotides, the CDR3 is TGTGCTAGTGGTGTCCGCCCGAATCCGGACAGGGGGATTTGGGGAGGCAATCAGCCCCAGCATTTT. It is translated as CASGVRPNPDRGIWGGNQPQHF.

CDR3 DNA: TGTGCCAGCAGTGATCCGGGGGGGCCGGGCACCGGGGAGCTGTTTTTT. It yields the protein CASSDPGGPGTGELFF. The chain carries TRBV2 and TRBJ2-2; 8 positions agree with TRBD2. V lost 3 bases and J lost 4; bases outside the gene matches: 7. This CDR3 has 16 amino acids. From germline, CDR1 is SNHLY and CDR2 FYNNEI.

J is TRBJ1-1 and V is TRBV6-6, with 7 nucleotides matching TRBD1. V lost 5 bases to trimming and J lost 5 bases; unmatched junction nucleotides: 5. This CDR3 has 13 residues. Germline CDR1 MNHNY, CDR2 SVGAGI (reference sequence). The CDR3 reads CASSGTVGTEAFF. For the CDR3, the DNA is TGTGCCAGCAGTGGGACAGTCGGGACTGAAGCTTTCTTT.

J is TRBJ2-7 and V is TRBV7-9; 12 bases line up with TRBD2. This CDR3 spans 15 amino acids. J lost 5 bases, V lost 5 bases, and 7 bases had no gene match. Germline V gene sequence: CDR1 SEHNR, CDR2 FQNEAQ (reference sequence). The CDR3 protein is CASSPSGGAYDEQYF. CDR3 in DNA: TGTGCCAGCAGCCCTAGCGGGGGGGCTTATGACGAGCAGTACTTC. The complete variable domain, with remaining parts taken from reference TRBV7-9 and TRBJ2-7, reads DTGVSQNPRHKITKRGQNVTFRCDPISEHNRLYWYRQTLGQGPEFLTYFQNEAQLEKSRLLSDRFSAERPKGSFSTLEIQRTEQGDSAMYLCASSPSGGAYDEQYFGPGTRLTVT.

V and J are TRBV5-4 and TRBJ1-2, with D perhaps TRBD1 (6 bases). Germline assignment: CDR1 SGHNT and CDR2 YYREEE (reference sequence). CDR3 length equals 19 residues. The V end was cut by 5 bases, the J end by 4 bases, with 30 bases between. DNA of the CDR3: TGTGCCAGCAGTTTTGTGGAGACCAGACCAGGGGCGCACGGCTATGGCTACACCTTC. Its translation: CASSFVETRPGAHGYGYTF.

V usage is TRBV15 and J usage is TRBJ2-4; TRBD1 might be the D (5 bases). Germline V lookup: CDR1 LNHNV, CDR2 YYDKDF (reference sequence). V lost 2 bases and J 11 bases, leaving 7 bases between the germline ends. This CDR3 spans 11 amino acids. The CDR3 loop reads CATSRRGVQYF. Here the CDR3 DNA reads TGTGCCACCAGCAGAAGGGGCGTTCAGTACTTC.

As to this clone: Other nucleotide sequences from this sample produce the same CDR3. The gene calls are TRBV9 and TRBJ1-3, with D unclear. Trimming removed 0 bases at V and 0 bases at J, with 4 bases between. The germline gives CDR1 SGDLS, CDR2 YYNGEE. There are 14 residues in the CDR3. CDR3 nucleotide sequence: TGTGCCAGCAGCGTAGGTAGCTCTGGAAACACCATATATTTT. Amino acid sequence: CASSVGSSGNTIYF.

The rearrangement joins TRBV18 to TRBJ1-1; TRBD1 aligns across 7 bases. This CDR3 region has 15 residues. The trim removed 5 bases at V and 5 bases at J, leaving 11 bases unmatched. CDR1 is KGHSH and CDR2 is LQKENI in the germline V gene. The CDR3 DNA follows: TGTGCCAGCTCAACTCGACAGGGAATGAGGACTGAAGCTTTCTTT. Translated: CASSTRQGMRTEAFF.

The genes are TRBV25-1 and TRBJ2-7; D might be TRBD1 (5 bases). V was pared by 0 bases and J by 7 bases, with 19 bases between. The CDR3 has 16 amino acids. The germline V gene has CDR1 MGHDK and CDR2 SYGVNS. DNA of the CDR3: TGTGCCAGCAGTGAATATTTAACAGGCCGCCGTTGGGAGCAGTACTTC. This gives the protein CASSEYLTGRRWEQYF.

The DNA of the CDR3 is TGTGCCAGCAGCTTGGCGGGGGGGCCGCGTGGCAATGAGCAGTTCTTC. Encoded protein: CASSLAGGPRGNEQFF. The rearrangement links TRBV7-9 to TRBJ2-1, with TRBD2 identical over 9 bases. J was trimmed by 6 bases and V by 3 bases; bases with no gene match: 9. In germline, CDR1 is SEHNR, CDR2 FQNEAQ (reference sequence). The CDR3 is made up of 16 amino acids. The full variable domain, rest sourced from reference TRBV7-9 and TRBJ2-1, is DTGVSQNPRHKITKRGQNVTFRCDPISEHNRLYWYRQTLGQGPEFLTYFQNEAQLEKSRLLSDRFSAERPKGSFSTLEIQRTEQGDSAMYLCASSLAGGPRGNEQFFGPGTRLTVL.

This clone was counted only a few times. V is TRBV10-3 and J is TRBJ1-1; 9 bases agree with TRBD1. This CDR3 contains 17 residues. The germline CDR1 and CDR2 sequences are ENHRY and SYGVKD. J gave up 1 base and V 7 bases, and 13 bases lay outside the gene matches. The CDR3 DNA reads TGTGCCATCACCGGACAGGGGTCGACAGGGCCGAACACTGAAGCTTTCTTT. This gives the protein CAITGQGSTGPNTEAFF.

V gene TRBV29-1 combines with J gene TRBJ1-1; tentatively, D is TRBD1 (5 bases). V lost 7 bases and J 2 bases, leaving 11 bases between the germline ends. The CDR3 is 12 residues long. CDR1 is SQVTM, CDR2 ANQGSEA, per germline. The CDR3 DNA reads as TGCAGCGGCGGGGGAGGTAACACTGAAGCTTTCTTT. It specifies CSGGGGNTEAFF.

This rearrangement joins TRBV6-5 to TRBJ1-2; 8 positions agree with TRBD1. Germline V gene data show CDR1 as MNHEY and CDR2 as SVGAGI. This CDR3 contains 14 residues. Trimming cost V 4 bases and J 4 bases; bases outside gene matches: 5. The CDR3 nucleotides read TGTGCCAGCAGTTCTGGACAGGGTGGCTATGGCTACACCTTC. Its protein is CASSSGQGGYGYTF.

V and J are TRBV5-1 and TRBJ2-3; D gene ambiguous. This CDR3 has 16 residues. Per germline, CDR1 SGHRS and CDR2 YFSETQ. V shed 2 bases and J shed 0 bases, with 13 bases lying between them. The CDR3 DNA reads TGCGCCAGCAGCTTCCTCGACTTCACTAGCACAGATACGCAGTATTTT. It is translated as CASSFLDFTSTDTQYF.

J is TRBJ2-1 and V is TRBV5-1, with TRBD2 matching over 10 bases. The CDR3 length is 16 residues. Trimming at V came to 7 bases and at J to 8 bases, leaving 15 bases not matched to a gene. Germline values: CDR1 SGHRS, CDR2 YFSETQ. The CDR3 DNA reads as TGCGCCAGCGCCCTTTGGGAGGGGACTAGCGCCCATGAGCAGTTCTTC. Amino acids: CASALWEGTSAHEQFF.

The chain couples TRBV5-6 to TRBJ1-2; TRBD1 matches 8 bases. J lost 4 bases, V lost 0 bases, and 8 bases had no gene match. The CDR3 runs 16 residues. Germline values: CDR1 SGHDT, CDR2 YYEEEE. The CDR3, as DNA: TGTGCCAGCAGCTTGGGTTGGCAGGGGGCACCCTATGGCTACACCTTC. Its protein product is CASSLGWQGAPYGYTF.

V and J are TRBV28 and TRBJ1-2; D not resolved. Germline V gene lookup returns CDR1 MDHEN and CDR2 SYDVKM. There are 12 residues in the CDR3. The V gene lost 3 bases and the J gene lost 5 bases, with 7 bases spanning the gap. This CDR3 is CASSFRGYGYTF. The DNA for the CDR3 is TGTGCCAGCAGTTTTCGGGGATATGGCTACACCTTC.

This chain connects TRBV27 to TRBJ2-3, with a possible D match to TRBD2 (6 bases). Trimming took 3 bases from V and 0 from J, leaving 7 bases between them. This CDR3 spans 14 amino acids. From germline, CDR1 is MNHEY and CDR2 SMNVEV (reference sequence). The CDR3 DNA follows: TGTGCCAGCAGTTTGCGGGGTAGCACAGATACGCAGTATTTT. This gives the protein CASSLRGSTDTQYF.

This clone was detected only once. The genes are TRBV7-2 and TRBJ1-1, with 8 bases that match TRBD1. The germline CDR1 and CDR2 sequences are SGHTA and FQGNSA. The CDR3 consists of 16 residues. J gave up 1 base and V 1 base, and 5 bases lay outside the gene matches. Here the CDR3 DNA reads TGTGCCAGCAGCTTAGGGGGGACAGGAAGGAACACTGAAGCTTTCTTT. Translated: CASSLGGTGRNTEAFF. The full variable domain, its missing parts supplied by reference TRBV7-2 and TRBJ1-1, is GAGVSQSPSNKVTEKGKDVELRCDPISGHTALYWYRQSLGQGLEFLIYFQGNSAPDKSGLPSDRFSAERTGGSVSTLTIQRTQQEDSAVYLCASSLGGTGRNTEAFFGQGTRLTVV.

This chain joins TRBV2 and TRBJ2-3; no reliable D call. Germline assignment: CDR1 SNHLY and CDR2 FYNNEI. The CDR3 length is 11 residues. Deletions cut 8 bases from V and 14 bases from J, with 17 bases between. The CDR3 DNA follows: TGTGCCAGCTTACTTACTGGCCAGCGGTATTTT. This codes for CASLLTGQRYF.

V and J are TRBV6-5 and TRBJ1-6, with D maybe TRBD1 (6 bases). Looked up from germline, CDR1 is MNHEY and CDR2 is SVGAGI. V was clipped by 4 bases and J by 0 bases, with 10 bases between them. This CDR3 spans 16 amino acids. The CDR3 DNA is TGTGCCAGCAGTTCAGGGGTGAACTCCTATAATTCACCCCTCCACTTT. Translated, it gives CASSSGVNSYNSPLHF.

V and J are TRBV2 and TRBJ1-5; 8 nucleotides align to TRBD1. The J segment lost 7 bases and the V segment lost 2 bases, leaving 10 bases of the junction unmatched. The germline V gene encodes CDR1 SNHLY and CDR2 FYNNEI. The CDR3 spans 16 residues. The CDR3 region is CASSEIFSRGQQPQHF. In DNA, the CDR3 is TGTGCCAGCAGTGAAATTTTCTCCAGGGGGCAACAGCCCCAGCATTTT. The variable domain in full, completed from reference TRBV2 and TRBJ1-5, reads EPEVTQTPSHQVTQMGQEVILRCVPISNHLYFYWYRQILGQKVEFLVSFYNNEISEKSEIFDDQFSVERPDGSNFTLKIRSTKLEDSAMYFCASSEIFSRGQQPQHFGDGTRLSIL.